What follows describes a single T cell receptor beta chain. This clonotype was counted ten times or more. The specificity of this receptor is unknown. No base quality values were provided; no much bigger clone lies one nucleotide off. The entry originates in a study of Graves' ophthalmopathy and Graves' hyperthyroidism (dated by TCRdb to the late 2010s). Looking at the study overall: Peripheral blood was collected at initial diagnosis, before any treatment. TCR beta repertoire signatures were used to distinguish Graves' ophthalmopathy from Graves' hyperthyroidism and to predict progression to ophthalmopathy. In total, approximately 140 blood samples were TCR-sequenced: 43 ophthalmopathy, 75 hyperthyroidism and approximately 17 hyperthyroidism-to-ophthalmopathy patients. A discovery set of 100 patients (approximately 45 ophthalmopathy, under 65 stable hyperthyroidism) was enrolled to explore V-J signatures distinguishing ophthalmopathy from hyperthyroidism. An independent validation cohort was composed of 18 hyperthyroidism patients and around 16 patients who later progressed from hyperthyroidism to ophthalmopathy. In five or six hyperthyroidism patients, the T-cell repertoire of thyroid tissue was compared with the T-cell repertoire of blood. Following sampling, methimazole starting at 30 mg daily was administered to hyperthyroidism patients, and high-dose intravenous methylprednisolone was administered to ophthalmopathy patients. For training and testing, the 100 or so patients in the discovery cohort were randomly divided in a 7:3 ratio. Study-wide conclusions, independent of this receptor: No statistical method was used to set the sample size in advance, and the investigators knew which group each participant was assigned to. Most expanded thyroid clonotypes with frequency above 0.001 were also detected in blood, suggesting blood repertoires may reflect the thyroid immune response. In validation, the model predicted ophthalmopathy progression with about 71% sensitivity and about 77% specificity; some 13 predicted patients were CT-confirmed with GO in a median of approximately six months. The 13-signature model separated ophthalmopathy from stable hyperthyroidism with about 86% sensitivity and about 84% specificity in cross-validation, and 80%/75% in the test set.

Hyperthyroidism was defined as stable when no progression to ophthalmopathy occurred within 18 months of follow-up. The hyperthyroidism patients were 18 to 65 years old and newly diagnosed, with a disease duration of less than 2 months. Patients with other autoimmune diseases, uncontrolled infections, pregnancy or lactation were excluded. Clinical symptoms, serum thyroxine, TRAb, thyroid ultrasound and orbital computed tomography were used for diagnosis. PBMCs were isolated from 10 ml of fresh peripheral blood by Ficoll-Paque density gradient centrifugation. Total RNA was extracted using Trizol reagent, and RNA quality was checked on an Agilent 2100 Bioanalyzer. The germline V gene encodes CDR1 MNHEY and CDR2 SVGAGI. From its cysteine to its phenylalanine, the CDR3 spans 16 amino acids. The entry retains the CDR3 DNA only, 48 bases that are in frame from base 1. Clipping removes 0 bases from V and 1 base from J, with 4 as the unmatched junction base count.

TCR beta CDR3 regions were amplified from RNA transcripts for repertoire sequencing. A first-round RT-PCR used HTBI primers with the Qiagen OneStep RT-PCR kit, followed by a second-round multiplex PCR, size selection and purification. Libraries were sequenced paired-end with 100 bp reads on an Illumina HiSeq2000. As for how the authors treated the data: Reads were processed with SOAPnuke, discarding reads with adapters, uncalled bases, mean Phred below 15, or no exact constant-primer or identifier match. High-quality paired reads were merged with COPE v1.2.5. Each unique nucleotide sequence was treated as a clonotype, and MiTCR v1.1 was used to align the clonotypes to the IMGT TRB V, D and J references. The analysis was limited to V-J combinations with a frequency above 0.0001, which together covered 99% to 99.2% of the repertoires. A TCR clonal expansion and chaos score per V-J combination was defined as the ratio of F50 clonal expansion to chaos observed in the TCRdist matrix. Features were reduced by Welch's t-statistics and random forest to over 10 V-J combinations, which fed a naive Bayes classifier. The Morisita-Horn index was used to measure how similar the thyroid and blood repertoires were. Starting from the raw public reads, TCRdb applied fastp trimming at Q25, assembled clones with MiXCR and retained in-frame beta chains. When rows share a CDR3 protein, they turn into one entry using the most common DNA and genes. These V and J calls are TCRdb output, not the study's own analysis. The sample table shows approximately 410,000 distinct CDR3 sequences, and approximately 15% are seen once. The ten largest clones take up roughly 7% of the sample.

The clonotype was recovered from a woman under 30 with stable Graves' hyperthyroidism. Donor details come from another sample of the same person, matched by shared clones. The material sequenced was peripheral blood. Recombination joined TRBV6-5 with TRBJ1-1; the junction holds 8 bases that match TRBD1. The sequenced DNA is TGTGCCAGCAGTTACTCCCGGACAGGGCAGAACACTGAAGCTTTCTTT. This translates into CASSYSRTGQNTEAFF.